A single T cell receptor (beta chain) is shown here with its context. The antigen it binds to is not known. No much larger clone is present one base from it, and per-base qualities are unavailable. This specimen belongs to a study of cytomegalovirus exposure and HLA in healthy donors (TCRdb year 2017). About the study as a whole: An earlier analysis of approximately 640 of the donors reported 250 to 350 Gb of sequence data and 117 million unique TCR beta sequences from 190 million or so T cells. Class I and class II HLA loci were covered by the typing at four-digit resolution. Every repertoire in the discovery cohort had been generated on one and the same sequencing platform. In a later genetic analysis, genome-wide SNP genotypes for about three fifths of the 666 donors were used, and that subset was treated as a discovery cohort. The T cell repertoires of 700 or so subjects were profiled by immunosequencing and related to cytomegalovirus serostatus. An earlier analysis of roughly 580 of the donors used high-throughput TCR beta sequencing to judge whether each TCR beta V gene segment behaved as functional or pseudogenic. The number of donors typed differed by locus, with about 629-630 for A, B, C, DRB1 and DQB1, around 520 for DQA1, over 600 for DPA1, and 472 for DPB1. In addition to the first cohort of about 650 subjects, a separate validation cohort of 120 different subjects was used. On average, around 230,000 unique TCR beta nucleotide sequences were sequenced per donor among a few hundred genotyped donors of the cohort, with roughly 19% of those sequences being non-productive. An early release that covered some 630 HLA-typed donors contained approximately 300 gigabases of sequencing data and tens of millions of unique TCR sequences. Of the approximately 400 genotyped donors, about 84% fell in the genetic ancestry cluster associated with self-reported Caucasian donors. To study patterns of TCR occurrence, a later analysis re-analyzed previously published TCR beta repertoires from 500 to 850 donors and added high-resolution HLA genotyping. The study was designed to test whether signatures of past pathogen exposure could be identified by cataloging public T cell receptors. Because of strong linkage in the cohort, roughly five DR-DQ haplotypes were treated as single units for association and clustering. Rather than drawing on any new phenotypic data, the later analysis identified candidate immune exposures from TCR beta sequences and the way those sequences occurred across donors. Alongside the repertoire data, information on donor age, sex, ethnicity and CMV serostatus was compiled. To predict cytomegalovirus infection status, the study brought together high-throughput TCR immunosequencing, statistical association of individual TCRs with disease status, and machine learning. Study-level results and caveats: The cohort was sequenced for TCR beta chains only, and without alpha or paired-chain data the features that could be detected were limited. A group of highly shared sequence variants was considered likely to be a technical artifact of the sequencing pipeline. In a later analysis, several top co-occurrence clusters were reported to appear linked to parvovirus B19, influenza, CMV and Epstein-Barr virus. When HLA alleles, especially DR and DQ, strongly co-occurred, attributing TCR associations to individual alleles was difficult. Because the 87-base-pair reads could not distinguish some IMGT-functional V segments, including TRBV6-2 and TRBV6-3, those segments were excluded. It was suggested by the authors that the approach could potentially be generalized to other disease states and immunological phenotypes. Because HLA typing was unavailable for some donors at each locus, only the typed subset was used in association tests. In vitro tests confirmed that three of the cytomegalovirus-associated TCR beta chains recognize cytomegalovirus antigens. Immune exposure information for the cohort was limited to CMV serostatus. Cytomegalovirus status was reported to be diagnosed by the classifier with high specificity and sensitivity in both the original and validation cohorts. Most TCR sequences were seen in very few donors, while some public TCRs were found in many individuals. In an earlier analysis of about 540 of the donors, most TCR beta V segments were observed in productive rearrangements about 87% or about 30% of the time, broadly matching IMGT annotations. The study listed 164 TCR beta chains as associated with cytomegalovirus. A later analysis associated roughly 17,000 TCR beta sequences with specific HLA alleles at a false discovery rate of 0.05. A further reported finding was that TCR beta sequences accurately predicted the HLA-A and HLA-B alleles for most subjects in the first cohort. Presence/absence analyses assumed roughly uniform sequencing depth across donors, an assumption that may not hold. Linkage disequilibrium might explain the correlated functional status among segregating V segments, but an unknown experimental factor could not be ruled out. In a later genetic analysis, a missense DCLRE1C variant was associated with V-gene and J-gene trimming of TCR beta chains, and the association was replicated in an independent cohort. A later genetic analysis reported fewer N-insertions in productive TCRs among donors in an Asian-associated ancestry cluster than the roughly 620-donor mean. Compared with equally common non-associated chains, HLA-associated TCR beta chains in a later analysis were more clonally expanded and had lower generation probabilities. In a later analysis, TCR association rates were found to vary across HLA loci, with the most associated TCRs seen for DRB1 alleles and the fewest for HLA-C alleles. Around 16 rarely observed V segments, including chromosome 9 orphons, were excluded from the earlier analysis of several hundred of the donors because counts were too low. A later analysis found that most CMV-associated TCR beta chains appeared HLA-restricted, with HLA associations seemingly driven largely by CMV exposure.

The cohort comprised some 700 healthy bone marrow donors. At the time of sampling, every cohort member was nominally healthy, though immune exposures that went unrecorded were likely present. The donor was CMV seropositive and was included in the group of about 290 seropositive cohort members. Each donor provided a peripheral blood sample, and peripheral blood mononuclear cells were used for TCR beta sequencing. Genomic DNA was extracted from the blood cell samples with the Qiagen DNeasy Blood Extraction Kit. Libraries were built with the immunoSEQ multiplex PCR assay. The multiplex PCR relied on a mix of 60 forward primers for TCR Vbeta segments and 13 reverse primers for TCR Jbeta segments. Amplification of the CDR3 region of rearranged TCR beta genes was performed with a multiplex PCR assay on genomic DNA. Amplified TCR beta libraries were sequenced as 87-base-pair reads on the Illumina HiSeq System. The source study handled its data this way. A later analysis counted about 76 million unique TCR beta chains across the 600 to 850 repertoires, and some 11 million of these chains were shared by at least two donors. A nearest-neighbor algorithm error-corrected the raw reads and collapsed the reads into unique sequences, merging closely related sequences to remove PCR and sequencing errors. Alignment of CDR3 sequences to IMGT reference sequences was used to assign V, D and J gene segments. For a sequence to be retained, a match of at least six nucleotides was required to both a V gene segment and a J gene segment. Rearrangements were classified as productive when the CDR3 lacked stop codons and remained in frame with V and J, and all other rearrangements were classified as non-productive. Following IMGT convention, CDR3 was defined as the stretch from the second conserved V-encoded cysteine up to the conserved J-encoded phenylalanine. In an earlier analysis of approximately 590 of the donors, sequences lacking an unambiguous match to a single V gene segment were excluded. An earlier analysis of approximately 590 of the donors called V segments functional above 56.7% productive rearrangements and segregating when the between-donor standard deviation exceeded 5%. A statistical classification framework was built to diagnose cytomegalovirus status from the catalog of TCR beta chain sequences. In a later analysis, V and J genes were assigned by comparing TCR nucleotide sequences against IMGT/GENE-DB human TR gene sequences. A later analysis assigned CDR3 sequences and most-parsimonious VDJ recombination scenarios with the TCRdist pipeline. In a later analysis, every TCR beta chain was defined by the combination of its CDR3 amino acid sequence and its V-gene family, and reads without a unique V-gene family were dropped. To address suspected cross-contamination and a sequencing artifact, a later analysis removed around 600 highly shared, low-generation-probability nucleotide sequences. In a later analysis, a clonal expansion index was calculated for each public chain from normalized within-repertoire ranks of inferred template counts. A later analysis computed generation probabilities with a VDJ recombination model fitted to out-of-frame rearrangements, and checked the results against IGoR. Hypergeometric tests were used in a later analysis to score TCR-TCR, TCR-HLA and TCR-CMV co-occurrence, with a repertoire-size bias correction applied to the TCR pairs. False discovery rates were estimated in a later analysis by permuting HLA or CMV assignments 20 times. A later analysis grouped co-occurring TCRs with DBSCAN, adding TCRdist sequence similarity when clustering within HLA-allele-positive subsets. Co-occurrence clustering excluded repertoires with fewer than 30,000 or more than 120,000 public chains, plus five with anomalous nucleotide sharing. TCRdb mirrors the immuneACCESS table, restricted to in-frame sequences. Some clones are absent from its copies; in checked studies, under half trace to an unresolved V gene, and the reason for the others is unknown. The V and J calls and clone size are taken from that table; D and trimming were inferred from the DNA. In this sample the table shows 120,000 or so clones, 75% to 85% of which occur a single time. The biggest ten clones account for 11% of the sample.

The CDR3, from cysteine to phenylalanine, totals 20 residues. Here the CDR3 DNA is all that survives: 60 bases in frame from base 1. The germline ends are 27 bases apart after V is trimmed by 5 bases and J by 0 bases. CDR1 PRHDT and CDR2 FYEKMQ are derived from the germline V gene (reference sequence). In this chain, TRBV13 is recombined with TRBJ2-3; a weak D assignment points to TRBD2 (6 bases agree). The sample taken for sequencing was PBMCs. The receptor was isolated from a male donor in good health and CMV-seropositive. The DNA is as follows: TGTGCCAGCAGCCCCATAATATTAGCGGACACCTGGGGGAGCACAGATACGCAGTATTTT. Protein translation: CASSPIILADTWGSTDTQYF.